Shown below are 25 T cell receptor beta chains from a single sample sequenced in a study of vaccination and CD4 T cells after COVID-19 (dated by TCRdb to 2022 to 2024). These TCRs are of unknown antigen specificity. The library was built by means of PCR. The sequencer listed for this sample is Illumina iSeq 100. DNA from cultured CD4+ T cells was subjected to TCR sequencing with the Oncomine TCR Beta short-read assay at the Johns Hopkins FTIC core. The public reads were quality trimmed at Q25 with fastp and then assembled into clones with MiXCR by TCRdb, keeping productive beta chains. When rows share a CDR3 protein, they turn into one entry using the most common DNA and genes. This sample is represented by several thousand distinct CDR3 sequences; 35% to 40% of them were singletons. Approximately 45% of the sample goes to the ten largest clones. Explained via the paper, the treatment or condition label denotes: 10-day PBMC culture with coronavirus spike peptide pools or control peptides (ViraFEST assay). CD4+ T cells from unexposed donors were collected before the COVID-19 pandemic (2011-2018).

Sequences were obtained from CD4+ T cells from blood, cultured in vitro. These receptor sequences come from a human donor in good health.

This chain links TRBV7-2 with TRBJ2-5; 8 bases are a match to TRBD1. In germline, CDR1 is SGHTA, CDR2 FQGNSA. The length of the CDR3 is 14 residues. Trimming at V came to 6 bases and at J to 5 bases, leaving 8 bases not matched to a gene. This CDR3 is CASSLTTGVETQYF. In DNA, the CDR3 is TGTGCCAGCAGTCTTACGACAGGGGTTGAGACCCAGTACTTC.

The genes are TRBV12-3 or TRBV12-4 and TRBJ1-2, with 8 nucleotides matching TRBD1. The CDR3 has 13 residues. Germline trimming cut 3 bases from V and 6 bases from J; bases unmatched to any gene: 3. CDR3 DNA sequence: TGTGCCAGCAGTTTGCAACAGGGGGATGGCTACACCTTC. Protein product: CASSLQQGDGYTF.

This clonotype was recorded a few times. The V call is TRBV19, the J call TRBJ1-2; D gene ambiguous. CDR1 LNHDA and CDR2 SQIVND come from the germline V gene (reference sequence). This CDR3 is built from 14 residues. Trimming took off 6 bases at V and 4 bases at J, with 15 bases between the two ends. DNA of the CDR3: TGTGCCAGTAGCGAACTGGGGTTCAGCTATGGCTACACCTTC. Protein product: CASSELGFSYGYTF.

This clonotype was counted a few times. The rearrangement links TRBV6-2 or TRBV6-3 to TRBJ2-3, with D maybe TRBD2 (6 bases). The CDR3 contains 16 residues. CDR1 and CDR2 (germline): MNHEY, SVGEGT. Deletions cut 4 bases from V and 0 bases from J, with 14 bases between. The CDR3 DNA reads TGTGCCAGCAGTTTATTGACGGGGACTAGCACAGATACGCAGTATTTT. Translation gives CASSLLTGTSTDTQYF.

V usage is TRBV20-1 and J usage is TRBJ1-2; 9 bases align to TRBD1. Trimming at V came to 6 bases and at J to 8 bases, leaving 10 bases not matched to a gene. The CDR3 totals 13 residues. In germline, CDR1 is DFQATT, CDR2 SNEGSKA (reference sequence). The chain's CDR3 is CSAARGQGGGYTF. The CDR3, as DNA: TGCAGTGCGGCAAGGGGACAGGGTGGCGGCTACACCTTC.

For this clonotype: The junction departs from germline at one end; a sequencing error may be responsible. The chain employs TRBV7-7 and TRBJ1-5, with D possibly matching TRBD1 (6 bases). CDR3 length: 15 residues. Germline loops: CDR1 SSHAT, CDR2 FNYEAQ (reference sequence). The CDR3 nucleotides are TGTGCTAGCATATCTTGGGGGGGGCGCTTTCAGCCCCAGCATTTT. Residues: CASISWGGRFQPQHF.

The chain employs TRBV12-3 or TRBV12-4 and TRBJ2-6, with 8 nucleotides matching TRBD2. J lost 2 bases, V lost 6 bases, and 6 bases had no gene match. The CDR3 extends over 16 amino acids. CDR3 amino acids: CASRPKRGPGANVLTF. Written as DNA, the CDR3 is TGTGCCAGCAGGCCAAAGCGGGGGCCTGGGGCCAACGTCCTGACTTTC.

This clonotype was counted once. The chain combines TRBV5-5 with TRBJ1-2; D possibly corresponds to TRBD1 (5 bases). Deletions cut 4 bases from V and 3 bases from J, with 10 bases between. The CDR3 runs 13 residues. Germline CDR1 reads SGHKS; CDR2 reads YYEKEE (reference sequence). For the CDR3, the DNA is TGTGCCAGCAGCGAAGACAGCTACTATGGCTACACCTTC. It codes for CASSEDSYYGYTF. The whole variable domain, filled in from reference TRBV5-5 and TRBJ1-2, reads DAGVTQSPTHLIKTRGQQVTLRCSPISGHKSVSWYQQVLGQGPQFIFQYYEKEERGRGNFPDRFSARQFPNYSSELNVNALLLGDSALYLCASSEDSYYGYTFGSGTRLTVV.

This clonotype was counted a few times. This sequence joins TRBV10-3 and TRBJ2-5; a possible D gene is TRBD2 (7 bases). The CDR3 sequence is 16 residues long. The germline gives CDR1 ENHRY, CDR2 SYGVKD. V was trimmed by 8 bases and J by 1 base, leaving 20 bases between them. CDR3 DNA: TGTGCCATCCAAGCGGGTGTAGGGGGGGCCCAAGAGACCCAGTACTTC. This gives the protein CAIQAGVGGAQETQYF.

This clonotype was detected only a few times. The rearrangement uses TRBV20-1 and TRBJ1-5; 9 bases are shared with TRBD1. The CDR3 totals 19 residues. CDR1 and CDR2 (germline): DFQATT, SNEGSKA (reference sequence). The J segment lost 5 bases and the V segment lost 2 bases, leaving 19 bases of the junction unmatched. CDR3 region: CSARLRPRPGQGLDQPQHF. The CDR3 nucleotides read TGCAGTGCTAGACTCCGCCCCCGACCGGGACAGGGTCTGGATCAGCCCCAGCATTTT.

This clonotype showed up just a few times. The chain employs TRBV15 and TRBJ1-1; D gene uncertain. The CDR3 runs 15 residues. V lost 0 bases and J 2 bases, leaving 10 bases between the germline ends. The germline V gene encodes CDR1 LNHNV and CDR2 YYDKDF (reference sequence). Here the CDR3 DNA reads TGTGCCACCAGCAGAGATCTCACAGACAACACTGAAGCTTTCTTT. The encoded protein is CATSRDLTDNTEAFF.

The CDR3 loop is CASSPRMGNQPQHF. CDR3 DNA: TGTGCCAGCTCACCTAGAATGGGCAATCAGCCCCAGCATTTT. This rearrangement joins TRBV18 to TRBJ1-5; no clear D. CDR1 is KGHSH and CDR2 is LQKENI in the germline V gene. The CDR3 loop spans 14 amino acids. V dropped 3 bases and J dropped 2 bases, with 8 bases sitting between them.

There are a few counts of this clonotype. V is TRBV19 and J is TRBJ1-1, with TRBD1 as a possible D gene (5 bases). Germline CDR1 reads LNHDA; CDR2 reads SQIVND (reference sequence). V lost 1 base to trimming and J lost 5 bases, with 8 bases between them. The CDR3 extends over 13 amino acids. The DNA of the CDR3 is TGTGCCAGTAGTATAGCGAAGGGGACTGAAGCTTTCTTT. Translated: CASSIAKGTEAFF.

In its sample, this clonotype is medium-sized. V gene TRBV20-1 combines with J gene TRBJ2-7; D gene ambiguous. Trimming left V 3 bases short and J 3 bases short, with 18 bases between. The CDR3 contains 15 residues. In germline, CDR1 is DFQATT, CDR2 SNEGSKA (reference sequence). The CDR3 here is CSASEGPKKGYEQYF. The CDR3 bases are TGCAGTGCTAGTGAAGGGCCAAAAAAGGGCTACGAGCAGTACTTC.

The chain is built from TRBV4-1 and TRBJ1-5; D is unresolved. This CDR3 is built from 15 residues. Trimming stripped 0 bases from V and 1 base from J, with 7 bases between. The germline gives CDR1 MGHRA, CDR2 YSYEKL. The CDR3 DNA reads as TGCGCCAGCAGCCAAGAATGGAACAGCAATCAGCCCCAGCATTTT. Translated: CASSQEWNSNQPQHF.

The rearrangement uses TRBV9 and TRBJ1-1; a weak D match, TRBD1 (5 bases). V shed 0 bases and J shed 7 bases, with 13 bases lying between them. The CDR3 contains 14 residues. Germline CDR1 SGDLS, CDR2 YYNGEE. The CDR3, as DNA: TGTGCCAGCAGCGTAGTTCAGGACGGGGGTGAAGCTTTCTTT. Amino acids: CASSVVQDGGEAFF.

The J gene is TRBJ2-3, the V gene TRBV30, with TRBD1 matching over 10 bases. V was clipped by 4 bases and J by 4 bases; unmatched bases: 5. The CDR3 is 14 amino acids. The V gene's germline CDR1 is GTSNPN and CDR2 SVGIG (reference sequence). The CDR3 region is CAWKRTGGADTQYF. In DNA, the CDR3 is TGTGCCTGGAAACGGACAGGGGGAGCAGATACGCAGTATTTT.

This chain joins TRBV18 and TRBJ1-2, with D maybe TRBD1 (6 bases). This CDR3 comprises 14 residues. Trimming left V 2 bases short and J 7 bases short, with 14 bases between. Germline values: CDR1 KGHSH, CDR2 LQKENI. Here the CDR3 DNA reads TGTGCCAGCTCACCAGGGGAACAGGGTCCTGGCTACACCTTC. It translates to CASSPGEQGPGYTF.

This sequence joins TRBV28 and TRBJ1-6; a possible D gene is TRBD1 (6 bases). CDR3 length equals 14 residues. Germline V CDR1 and CDR2: MDHEN, SYDVKM. Trimming took off 2 bases at V and 10 bases at J, with 12 bases between the two ends. CDR3 loop: CASSLRGGYSPLHF. CDR3 nucleotide sequence: TGTGCCAGCAGTTTAAGGGGGGGCTACTCACCCCTCCACTTT.

The chain combines TRBV6-2 or TRBV6-3 with TRBJ2-5; TRBD2 matches 7 bases. The germline V gene has CDR1 MNHEY and CDR2 SVGEGT. V trimming: 0 bases; J trimming: 0 bases; junction bases outside the gene matches: 4. The CDR3 is made up of 16 amino acids. The CDR3 region has the DNA TGTGCCAGCAGTTACTCGAGCGGGGAGCACCAAGAGACCCAGTACTTC. Its translation is CASSYSSGEHQETQYF.

As DNA, the CDR3 is TGTGCCAGCAGTCTAGACAGGGAAGATGGCTACACCTTC. As protein: CASSLDREDGYTF. The chain has TRBV6-1 and TRBJ1-2; 7 positions match TRBD1. This CDR3 contains 13 residues. The V and J ends lost 5 bases and 6 bases, in that order; junction bases with no gene match: 6. The germline CDR1 and CDR2 sequences are MNHNS and SASEGT.

A few counts support this clonotype. The V gene is TRBV6-2 or TRBV6-3, the J gene TRBJ1-2; 7 bases line up with TRBD1. Trimming took 8 bases from V and 6 from J; bases not matched to a gene: 3. Germline loops: CDR1 MNHEY, CDR2 SVGEGT. This CDR3 has 11 amino acids. For the CDR3, the DNA is TGTGCCAGCCTAACAGGGGATGGCTACACCTTC. Translating it yields CASLTGDGYTF.

The rearrangement uses TRBV20-1 and TRBJ1-1; the D gene is possibly TRBD1 (5 bases). The CDR3 contains 12 residues. Germline V gene data show CDR1 as DFQATT and CDR2 as SNEGSKA (reference sequence). The V end lost 5 bases, the J end lost 3 bases, and 10 bases lay between the germline ends. The CDR3 sequence is CSAGTYYTEAFF. The CDR3 DNA follows: TGCAGTGCTGGGACGTACTACACTGAAGCTTTCTTT.

V is TRBV12-3 or TRBV12-4 and J is TRBJ1-5; D unresolved. The CDR3 totals 13 residues. Trimming removed 4 bases at V and 5 bases at J, with 9 bases between. The CDR3 sequence: CASSSSRHQPQHF. The CDR3 nucleotides are TGTGCCAGCAGTTCCTCGAGGCATCAGCCCCAGCATTTT.

V usage is TRBV7-9 and J usage is TRBJ1-2; 8 bases align to TRBD1. This CDR3 has 15 amino acids. The V gene end was trimmed by 6 bases and the J gene end by 4 bases; junction bases not matched to a gene: 10. Germline V CDR1 and CDR2: SEHNR, FQNEAQ (reference sequence). The CDR3 sequence: CASSFTTGEVYGYTF. CDR3 nucleotides: TGTGCCAGCAGTTTCACGACAGGGGAAGTCTATGGCTACACCTTC.